This passage covers 28 T cell receptor beta chains from one sample sequenced in a study of T cells in localized non-small cell lung cancer. Sequencing was performed with immunoSEQ multiplex PCR; in TCRdb, only in-frame clones are kept and a portion is missing. The sample includes roughly 58,000 clones, more than 80% of them seen just once. The sample here was PBMCs, taken before any cancer treatment. The receptors were gathered from a man aged 40 to 70 with stage II lung adenocarcinoma.

The DNA for the CDR3 is TGTGCCAGTACCCCGGACAGGCGAGGTGGTGAAAAACTGTTTTTT. Protein: CASTPDRRGGEKLFF. The rearrangement uses TRBV19 and TRBJ1-4, with TRBD1 matching 7 bases. In germline, CDR1 is LNHDA, CDR2 SQIVND (reference sequence). The CDR3 has 15 amino acids. Unmatched junction bases numbered 12, after V lost 7 bases and J lost 7 bases.

The chain is built from TRBV7-3 and TRBJ1-1; 7 bases line up with TRBD1. The CDR3 contains 13 residues. V lost 1 base and J lost 7; bases outside the gene matches: 3. Germline-derived CDR1 and CDR2 are SGHTA and FQGTGA. The CDR3 nucleotides read TGTGCCAGCAGCTTAAACCGACAGGGTGAAGCTTTCTTT. Protein sequence: CASSLNRQGEAFF.

The gene calls are TRBV11-1 and TRBJ2-1, with 11 bases identical to TRBD2. The trim removed 6 bases at V and 5 bases at J, leaving 3 bases unmatched. The CDR3 is 14 amino acids. Germline lookup yields CDR1 SGHAT and CDR2 FQDESV (reference sequence). The CDR3 protein is CASRAGLADNEQFF. The CDR3 coding sequence is TGTGCCAGCAGGGCGGGACTAGCGGACAATGAGCAGTTCTTC.

The V and J genes are TRBV10-1 and TRBJ1-1; D gene uncertain. The germline CDR1 and CDR2 sequences are WNHNN and SYGVQD (reference sequence). This CDR3 contains 14 residues. V was trimmed by 6 bases and J by 3 bases, leaving 14 bases between them. CDR3 DNA sequence: TGCGCCAGCAGCCAGGCTCTGACGGACACTGAAGCTTTCTTT. This codes for CASSQALTDTEAFF.

V gene TRBV4-1 combines with J gene TRBJ1-2, with 8 bases fitting TRBD1. V lost 4 bases to trimming and J lost 4 bases; unmatched junction nucleotides: 8. The CDR3 is made up of 15 amino acids. In germline, CDR1 is MGHRA, CDR2 YSYEKL. The CDR3 bases are TGCGCCAGCAGCCCGCAGGGGGCGCAGGGCTATGGCTACACCTTC. Its translation: CASSPQGAQGYGYTF.

The V and J genes are TRBV7-9 and TRBJ1-2, with 8 bases identical to TRBD1. J gave up 8 bases and V 1 base, and 9 bases lay outside the gene matches. Germline V gives CDR1 SEHNR, CDR2 FQNEAQ (reference sequence). The CDR3 has 15 residues. The CDR3 loop is CASSLGSAGGEGYTF. In DNA form, the CDR3 reads TGTGCCAGCAGCTTAGGGTCGGCAGGGGGCGAAGGCTACACCTTC.

The gene calls are TRBV19 and TRBJ1-1; D possibly corresponds to TRBD1 (6 bases). V was clipped by 7 bases and J by 1 base, with 13 bases between them. CDR3 length equals 14 residues. Per the germline V gene, CDR1 is LNHDA and CDR2 is SQIVND (reference sequence). The CDR3 bases are TGTGCCAGTACCCTACGGGGACAGAACACTGAAGCTTTCTTT. Translating it yields CASTLRGQNTEAFF.

The rearrangement joins TRBV7-2 to TRBJ1-1; D gene uncertain. CDR3 length: 13 residues. The germline gives CDR1 SGHTA, CDR2 FQGNSA. V lost 3 bases, J lost 1 base, and 6 bases lay in between. The CDR3 reads CASSFARNTEAFF. The CDR3 DNA reads TGTGCCAGCAGCTTCGCAAGGAACACTGAAGCTTTCTTT.

The chain recombines TRBV7-3 with TRBJ2-3, with 7 bases fitting TRBD2. The CDR3 loop spans 18 amino acids. Germline assignment: CDR1 SGHTA and CDR2 FQGTGA. V lost 2 bases, J lost 3 bases, and 14 bases stayed unmatched. CDR3 bases: TGTGCCAGCAGCTTAGGGTCTAGCGGACTCCGCTTGACAGATACGCAGTATTTT. It is translated as CASSLGSSGLRLTDTQYF.

The chain links TRBV18 to TRBJ2-7; D uncertain. Germline CDR1 reads KGHSH; CDR2 reads LQKENI. This CDR3 has 13 residues. V lost 4 bases and J lost 0, with 7 bases in between. The CDR3 coding sequence is TGTGCCAGCTCACTAACAGCCTCCTACGAGCAGTACTTC. Translated: CASSLTASYEQYF.

The V call is TRBV30, the J call TRBJ2-7; 12 bases match TRBD1. This CDR3 spans 14 amino acids. Looked up from germline, CDR1 is GTSNPN and CDR2 is SVGIG (reference sequence). V was pared by 4 bases and J by 9 bases, with 10 bases of the junction left unmatched. The CDR3 region is CAWTTGTGGGGQYF. CDR3 bases: TGTGCCTGGACCACAGGGACAGGGGGCGGTGGGCAGTACTTC.

The chain couples TRBV5-8 to TRBJ2-2; possibly TRBD1 for D (5 bases). The CDR3 totals 15 residues. Trimming removed 0 bases from V and 8 bases from J, with 14 bases in between. Germline CDR1 SGHTS, CDR2 YDEGEE. The CDR3 sequence: CASSLVVGVSGELFF. CDR3 DNA: TGTGCCAGCAGCTTGGTTGTAGGGGTCTCTGGGGAGCTGTTTTTT. Combining the CDR3 with reference TRBV5-8 and TRBJ2-2 gives the whole variable domain EAGVTQSPTHLIKTRGQQATLRCSPISGHTSVYWYQQALGLGLQFLLWYDEGEERNRGNFPPRFSGRQFPNYSSELNVNALELEDSALYLCASSLVVGVSGELFFGEGSRLTVL.

The chain carries TRBV5-6 and TRBJ1-2; 12 nucleotides agree with TRBD1. CDR1 and CDR2 (germline): SGHDT, YYEEEE. J gave up 8 bases and V 2 bases, and 7 bases lay outside the gene matches. The CDR3 totals 15 residues. The CDR3 nucleotides read TGTGCCAGCAGCTTTAGGGACAGGGGGCGCGGAGGCTACACCTTC. Translation gives CASSFRDRGRGGYTF.

This clone is a singleton in its sample. The V call is TRBV27, the J call TRBJ1-1, with a possible D match to TRBD1 (5 bases). This CDR3 region has 14 residues. V lost 7 bases and J 4 bases, leaving 16 bases between the germline ends. Germline loops: CDR1 MNHEY, CDR2 SMNVEV (reference sequence). The CDR3 DNA sequence: TGTGCCAGCAAGCCGGGGGGTCTAAGCACTGAAGCTTTCTTT. This sequence encodes CASKPGGLSTEAFF.

This sequence joins TRBV15 and TRBJ2-2; TRBD2 matches at 10 bases. J lost 7 bases, V lost 0 bases, and 11 bases had no gene match. Germline assignment: CDR1 LNHNV and CDR2 YYDKDF (reference sequence). This CDR3 comprises 18 residues. DNA of the CDR3: TGTGCCACCAGCAGAGATCGCAGGCTAGCGGGAGTTGGCGGGGAGCTGTTTTTT. It translates to CATSRDRRLAGVGGELFF.

The CDR3 DNA reads as TGTGCCAGCAGTTTGCTACTAAATGAGCAGTTCTTC. Its translation: CASSLLLNEQFF. The J gene is TRBJ2-1, the V gene TRBV28; D unresolved. V lost 3 bases and J lost 7, with 7 bases in between. The CDR3 has 12 residues. Germline V gene sequence: CDR1 MDHEN, CDR2 SYDVKM.

The chain is built from TRBV25-1 and TRBJ1-2, with TRBD1 matching over 7 bases. CDR1 and CDR2 from the germline V gene are MGHDK and SYGVNS. Trimming took 4 bases from V and 8 from J; bases not matched to a gene: 4. The CDR3 consists of 12 residues. DNA for the CDR3: TGTGCCAGCAGTGTCACAGGGGAAGGCTACACCTTC. Residues: CASSVTGEGYTF.

The rearrangement uses TRBV5-1 and TRBJ1-2, with D possibly being TRBD1 (6 bases). The CDR3 extends over 13 amino acids. Looked up from germline, CDR1 is SGHRS and CDR2 is YFSETQ. The ends were cut back, 5 bases at V and 8 bases at J, with 16 bases in the middle. The CDR3 coding sequence is TGCGCCAGCAGGCGGGAGGACAGCCTCGGCTACACCTTC. This translates into CASRREDSLGYTF. Filled out from reference TRBV5-1 and TRBJ1-2, the complete variable domain reads KAGVTQTPRYLIKTRGQQVTLSCSPISGHRSVSWYQQTPGQGLQFLFEYFSETQRNKGNFPGRFSGRQFSNSRSEMNVSTLELGDSALYLCASRREDSLGYTFGSGTRLTVV.

The rearrangement uses TRBV10-2 and TRBJ1-2; D uncertain. The CDR3 contains 12 residues. Germline V gene data show CDR1 as WSHSY and CDR2 as SAAADI. Trimming removed 6 bases at V and 0 bases at J, with 5 bases between. The CDR3 DNA reads TGCGCCAGCAGAATTGCTAACTATGGCTACACCTTC. Residues: CASRIANYGYTF.

The chain has TRBV4-3 and TRBJ2-3; 8 bases map to TRBD1. Germline V lookup: CDR1 LGHNA, CDR2 YSLEER. The CDR3 extends over 16 amino acids. V shed 0 bases and J 1 base; nucleotides not matched to a gene: 3. The CDR3 spells CASSQDRGQGTDTQYF. In nucleotides, the CDR3 is TGCGCCAGCAGCCAAGATCGGGGACAGGGCACAGATACGCAGTATTTT.

This clone is medium-sized (0.01 to 0.1%) in the sample. The V call is TRBV18, the J call TRBJ1-2; 8 nucleotides line up with TRBD1. Trimming removed 3 bases from V and 5 bases from J; junction bases left unmatched: 5. The CDR3 covers 14 residues. Germline V gene data show CDR1 as KGHSH and CDR2 as LQKENI. CDR3: CASSPDRDKYGYTF. DNA for the CDR3: TGTGCCAGCTCACCGGACAGGGATAAGTATGGCTACACCTTC.

The chain is built from TRBV2 and TRBJ2-3; D may be TRBD1 (5 bases). In germline, CDR1 is SNHLY, CDR2 FYNNEI. V shed 9 bases and J shed 0 bases, with 13 bases lying between them. The length of the CDR3 is 14 residues. The CDR3 loop is CARHQGPSTDTQYF. As DNA, the CDR3 is TGTGCCAGACACCAGGGCCCTAGCACAGATACGCAGTATTTT.

The V call is TRBV27, the J call TRBJ1-1, with 8 bases aligning to TRBD1. V dropped 6 bases and J dropped 4; count of bases not matched to a gene: 7. Germline CDR1 is MNHEY and CDR2 is SMNVEV (reference sequence). The CDR3 spans 14 residues. In DNA, the CDR3 is TGTGCCAGCAGCTTCGACAGGGGCAGCACTGAAGCTTTCTTT. Amino acids: CASSFDRGSTEAFF.

The sample holds one count of this clone. This chain connects TRBV20-1 to TRBJ1-2; D remains unclear. The CDR3 covers 11 residues. Trimming cost V 6 bases and J 7 bases, with 12 bases left between them. Per germline, CDR1 DFQATT and CDR2 SNEGSKA (reference sequence). The CDR3 region has the DNA TGCAGTGCCCAAAGACCGGCTGGCTACACCTTC. It specifies CSAQRPAGYTF.

The chain couples TRBV5-1 to TRBJ2-7, with 12 bases identical to TRBD2. The V gene's germline CDR1 is SGHRS and CDR2 YFSETQ. Trimming took 4 bases from V and 2 from J; bases not matched to a gene: 4. This CDR3 comprises 15 residues. CDR3 sequence (DNA): TGCGCCAGCAGCACCGGACTAGCGGGAACCTACGAGCAGTACTTC. Amino acids: CASSTGLAGTYEQYF.

A note on this clone: Other nucleotide sequences from this sample produce the same CDR3. V usage is TRBV7-3 and J usage is TRBJ2-5; 10 bases align to TRBD1. The CDR3 covers 15 residues. The J segment lost 4 bases and the V segment lost 4 bases, leaving 6 bases of the junction unmatched. Germline CDR1 reads SGHTA; CDR2 reads FQGTGA. The CDR3 reads CASSSGQGRGETQYF. The CDR3 region has the DNA TGTGCCAGCAGCTCGGGACAGGGGAGGGGAGAGACCCAGTACTTC.

The CDR3 here is CASSGSGISGNIQYF. DNA for the CDR3: TGTGCCAGCAGTGGGTCAGGGATTTCAGGGAACATTCAGTACTTC. The chain recombines TRBV28 with TRBJ2-4; the D gene is possibly TRBD1 (5 bases). The CDR3 extends over 15 amino acids. Trimming stripped 5 bases from V and 7 bases from J, with 18 bases between. Per the germline V gene, CDR1 is MDHEN and CDR2 is SYDVKM.

This chain uses TRBV6-1 with TRBJ2-1; D is possibly TRBD2 (6 bases). Germline values: CDR1 MNHNS, CDR2 SASEGT. This CDR3 contains 13 residues. The V and J ends lost 3 bases and 10 bases respectively, with 13 bases between them. The CDR3 reads CASSDDWRDEQFF. CDR3 nucleotides: TGTGCCAGCAGTGACGACTGGAGGGACGAGCAGTTCTTC.